The 18 T cell receptor beta chains below were found in one sample sequenced in a study of blood T cell repertoires in COVID-19. Sequencing was performed with immunoSEQ multiplex PCR; in TCRdb, only in-frame clones are kept and a portion is missing. Of approximately 250,000 clones detected, roughly 81% appear once; the ten largest clones hold more than 4%. The sample comprised peripheral blood. The receptors originated from a man between 45 and 60 years old with acute or convalescent COVID-19.

The chain links TRBV29-1 to TRBJ2-1, with D unclear. This CDR3 spans 13 amino acids. Trimming pared 6 bases from V and 0 bases from J, leaving 9 bases between. CDR1 and CDR2 from the germline V gene are SQVTM and ANQGSEA. In DNA, the CDR3 is TGCAGCGTGGCGGATGACTCCTACAATGAGCAGTTCTTC. This encodes CSVADDSYNEQFF.

The J gene is TRBJ1-2, the V gene TRBV5-4, with TRBD1 matching over 7 bases. Unmatched junction bases numbered 9, after V lost 5 bases and J lost 2 bases. The CDR3 sequence is 15 residues long. Germline lookup yields CDR1 SGHNT and CDR2 YYREEE (reference sequence). In DNA, the CDR3 is TGTGCCAGCAGTACCGGGACAGTCAGAAACTATGGCTACACCTTC. As protein: CASSTGTVRNYGYTF. Using reference TRBV5-4 and TRBJ1-2 for the parts outside the CDR3, the full variable domain is ETGVTQSPTHLIKTRGQQVTLRCSSQSGHNTVSWYQQALGQGPQFIFQYYREEENGRGNFPPRFSGLQFPNYSSELNVNALELDDSALYLCASSTGTVRNYGYTFGSGTRLTVV.

J is TRBJ2-1 and V is TRBV11-2; 7 nucleotides agree with TRBD2. The V gene end was trimmed by 0 bases and the J gene end by 9 bases; junction bases not matched to a gene: 5. Germline values: CDR1 SGHAT, CDR2 FQNNGV. CDR3 length: 14 amino acids. The CDR3 sequence is CASSLEPGGGEQFF. In nucleotides, the CDR3 is TGTGCCAGCAGCTTAGAGCCGGGAGGCGGTGAGCAGTTCTTC.

The J gene is TRBJ2-7, the V gene TRBV4-1, with 10 bases fitting TRBD1. After removal of 3 bases from V and 2 bases from J, the junction contained 4 bases not matched to a gene. The CDR3 has 15 amino acids. Germline V gene lookup returns CDR1 MGHRA and CDR2 YSYEKL. The CDR3 DNA is TGCGCCAGCAGCCAGGCCGGGACAGGGGCCTACGAGCAGTACTTC. Translated, it gives CASSQAGTGAYEQYF.

The rearrangement uses TRBV7-2 and TRBJ2-3; 9 bases map to TRBD1. This CDR3 is 16 amino acids long. Germline V lookup: CDR1 SGHTA, CDR2 FQGNSA. V was clipped by 4 bases and J by 5 bases; unmatched bases: 10. Here the CDR3 DNA reads TGTGCCAGCAGCTCCGCGGACAGGGGATGGTTAGATACGCAGTATTTT. As protein: CASSSADRGWLDTQYF.

The chain recombines TRBV5-1 with TRBJ2-3, with D maybe TRBD1 (6 bases). The CDR3 runs to 17 residues. Germline V gene data show CDR1 as SGHRS and CDR2 as YFSETQ. The germline V and J ends were trimmed by 0 bases and 1 base, with 15 bases remaining between them. CDR3 sequence: CASSLVKGQLGTDTQYF. Here the CDR3 DNA reads TGCGCCAGCAGCTTGGTCAAAGGACAGTTGGGCACAGATACGCAGTATTTT.

The chain carries TRBV5-6 and TRBJ2-5; 7 bases map to TRBD2. The junction had 8 bases not matched to a gene; V was cut back by 4 bases and J by 5 bases. The CDR3 consists of 14 residues. Looked up from germline, CDR1 is SGHDT and CDR2 is YYEEEE. The chain's CDR3 is CASSPDGGIETQYF. CDR3 nucleotides: TGTGCCAGCAGCCCCGACGGGGGGATCGAGACCCAGTACTTC.

This chain joins TRBV7-2 and TRBJ1-5; maybe TRBD1 (5 bases). The CDR3 runs 14 residues. The germline gives CDR1 SGHTA, CDR2 FQGNSA. Between the trimmed V and J ends, which lost 4 bases and 9 bases, there was a span of 16 bases. This chain's CDR3 is CASSSQPGGRPQHF. In DNA form, the CDR3 reads TGTGCCAGCAGCTCCCAACCCGGGGGAAGGCCCCAGCATTTT.

This rearrangement joins TRBV19 to TRBJ2-2, with D unresolved. The CDR3 spans 16 residues. The germline V gene encodes CDR1 LNHDA and CDR2 SQIVND (reference sequence). V shed 2 bases and J shed 2 bases, with 12 bases lying between them. The CDR3 sequence: CASSIYVSVNTGELFF. In DNA form, the CDR3 reads TGTGCCAGTAGTATATATGTGAGCGTTAACACCGGGGAGCTGTTTTTT.

This clone was found a few times. The chain carries TRBV12-5 and TRBJ1-5, with D possibly TRBD1 on 5 matching bases. Trimming took off 0 bases at V and 0 bases at J, with 12 bases between the two ends. This CDR3 has 17 amino acids. CDR1 and CDR2 (germline): LGHNT, FRNRAP. CDR3 region: CASGLVQTGYSNQPQHF. DNA for the CDR3: TGTGCTAGTGGTTTGGTCCAAACAGGATATAGCAATCAGCCCCAGCATTTT.

This chain links TRBV24-1 with TRBJ2-5; 8 bases align to TRBD1. V lost 0 bases and J lost 8; bases outside the gene matches: 4. This CDR3 has 14 residues. CDR1 is KGHDR, CDR2 SFDVKD, per germline. Written as DNA, the CDR3 is TGTGCCACCAGTGATTTGCCTCAGGGGGCAACCCAGTACTTC. Encoded protein: CATSDLPQGATQYF.

The chain recombines TRBV7-9 with TRBJ2-3; TRBD2 matches at 11 bases. In germline, CDR1 is SEHNR, CDR2 FQNEAQ (reference sequence). The CDR3 has 16 amino acids. Trimming took 3 bases from V and 2 from J; bases not matched to a gene: 4. The DNA of the CDR3 is TGTGCCAGCAGCTTGGGGACTAGCGGACCCACAGATACGCAGTATTTT. Protein product: CASSLGTSGPTDTQYF.

This sequence joins TRBV12-3 or TRBV12-4 and TRBJ2-1; no firm D call. The CDR3 spans 13 residues. Trimming removed 0 bases at V and 8 bases at J, with 8 bases between. The chain's CDR3 is CASSLAWSHEQFF. DNA of the CDR3: TGTGCCAGCAGTTTAGCGTGGAGCCATGAGCAGTTCTTC.

Regarding this clone: This specimen includes other DNA sequences encoding the same CDR3. The chain links TRBV6-5 to TRBJ1-5; 8 nucleotides match TRBD1. V shed 6 bases and J 0 bases; nucleotides not matched to a gene: 1. The V gene's germline CDR1 is MNHEY and CDR2 SVGAGI. The CDR3 is made up of 14 amino acids. The CDR3 DNA is TGTGCCAGCAGAACAGGGGGTAGCAATCAGCCCCAGCATTTT. Translated, it gives CASRTGGSNQPQHF.

A word on this clone: Other nucleotide sequences in the sample specify the same CDR3. The chain recombines TRBV5-6 with TRBJ2-7; 7 bases are a match to TRBD1. The CDR3 contains 13 residues. Germline V gene lookup returns CDR1 SGHDT and CDR2 YYEEEE. V was clipped by 3 bases and J by 3 bases; unmatched bases: 3. The DNA of the CDR3 is TGTGCCAGCAGCTCTTGGACAGGCTACGAGCAGTACTTC. Residues: CASSSWTGYEQYF.

The chain is built from TRBV27 and TRBJ2-7; possible D gene TRBD1, 5 bases. Trimming pared 5 bases from V and 0 bases from J, leaving 14 bases between. The CDR3 contains 15 residues. The germline gives CDR1 MNHEY, CDR2 SMNVEV (reference sequence). The CDR3 protein is CASSVQDSSSYEQYF. The CDR3 bases are TGTGCCAGCAGTGTACAGGATTCGAGCTCCTACGAGCAGTACTTC.

The rearrangement joins TRBV18 to TRBJ2-5; the D gene is possibly TRBD1 (6 bases). Germline-derived CDR1 and CDR2 are KGHSH and LQKENI. V was trimmed by 6 bases and J by 5 bases, leaving 16 bases between them. CDR3 length equals 14 residues. The CDR3 DNA reads as TGTGCCAGCTCCGGCAACAGGGTGAGGGAGACCCAGTACTTC. This codes for CASSGNRVRETQYF.

This chain uses TRBV5-5 with TRBJ1-1; 7 bases are a match to TRBD1. Germline V lookup: CDR1 SGHKS, CDR2 YYEKEE (reference sequence). V shed 4 bases, J shed 2 bases, and the junction held 8 bases outside the gene matches. The CDR3 has 15 amino acids. The CDR3 is CASSARQGINTEAFF. The CDR3 DNA follows: TGTGCCAGCAGCGCTAGACAGGGTATAAACACTGAAGCTTTCTTT. Full variable domain (remainder filled in from reference TRBV5-5 and TRBJ1-1): DAGVTQSPTHLIKTRGQQVTLRCSPISGHKSVSWYQQVLGQGPQFIFQYYEKEERGRGNFPDRFSARQFPNYSSELNVNALLLGDSALYLCASSARQGINTEAFFGQGTRLTVV.